A selection of T cell receptor beta chains follows, all from one sample in a study of blood T cell repertoires in COVID-19. Sequencing used immunoSEQ multiplex PCR; TCRdb keeps in-frame clones, though not all of them. Altogether some 14,000 clones are present, more than 85% being singletons, with the ten largest covering 40% to 65%. Sequenced sample: peripheral blood. Receptors were obtained from a man in his sixties with acute or convalescent COVID-19. Both conserved end residues are part of each CDR3. The D gene is left open where the match is weak. A row's size may be missing; if present it is once, few, many or a size class.

len: 14
abundance: once
j_gene: TRBJ2-1
d_gene: TRBD2
v_gene: TRBV28
CDR3aa: CASSFSSGRGEQFF
CDR3nt: TGTGCCAGCAGTTTCTCTAGCGGGAGGGGTGAGCAGTTCTTC

len: 15
abundance: NA
j_gene: TRBJ2-3
d_gene: TRBD2
v_gene: TRBV7-9
CDR3aa: CASKSLVREPDTQYF
CDR3nt: TGTGCCAGCAAGTCCCTGGTGCGGGAGCCAGATACGCAGTATTTT

len: 14
abundance: NA
j_gene: TRBJ2-1
d_gene: TRBD1
v_gene: TRBV10-3
CDR3aa: CAISEGTGGNEQFF
CDR3nt: TGTGCCATCAGTGAGGGGACAGGGGGGAATGAGCAGTTCTTC

len: 18
abundance: NA
j_gene: TRBJ1-6
d_gene: TRBD1
v_gene: TRBV7-3
CDR3aa: CASSFRTGTPHEDSPLHF
CDR3nt: TGTGCCAGCAGCTTTAGGACAGGTACTCCCCACGAAGACTCACCCCTCCACTTT

len: 13
abundance: NA
j_gene: TRBJ2-5
d_gene: TRBD2
v_gene: TRBV7-7
CDR3aa: CASAGGAKETQYF
CDR3nt: TGTGCTAGCGCCGGGGGGGCCAAAGAGACCCAGTACTTC

len: 18
abundance: NA
j_gene: TRBJ2-2
d_gene: TRBD1
v_gene: TRBV5-1
CDR3aa: CASSLSFGRTGNTGELFF
CDR3nt: TGCGCCAGCAGCTTGAGTTTTGGCCGGACAGGCAACACCGGGGAGCTGTTTTTT

len: 16
abundance: NA
j_gene: TRBJ2-1
d_gene: TRBD2
v_gene: TRBV19
CDR3aa: CASSAPLAGSYNEQFF
CDR3nt: TGTGCCAGTAGTGCCCCACTAGCGGGGTCTTACAATGAGCAGTTCTTC

len: 14
abundance: NA
j_gene: TRBJ2-7
d_gene: TRBD1
v_gene: TRBV28
CDR3aa: CASKGQGEVYEQYF
CDR3nt: TGTGCCAGCAAGGGACAGGGGGAGGTCTACGAGCAGTACTTC

len: 17
abundance: few
j_gene: TRBJ2-3
d_gene: TRBD2
v_gene: TRBV4-3
CDR3aa: CASSPGLADSSTDTQYF
CDR3nt: TGCGCCAGCAGCCCCGGACTAGCGGACTCTAGCACAGATACGCAGTATTTT

len: 18
abundance: NA
j_gene: TRBJ1-2
d_gene: NA
v_gene: TRBV18
CDR3aa: CASSPRLGAQERGYGYTF
CDR3nt: TGTGCCAGCTCACCACGTTTAGGTGCACAAGAAAGGGGCTATGGCTACACCTTC

len: 17
abundance: NA
j_gene: TRBJ2-1
d_gene: TRBD2
v_gene: TRBV28
CDR3aa: CASRTPSGGAGGNEQFF
CDR3nt: TGTGCCAGCAGGACACCTAGCGGGGGGGCCGGGGGAAATGAGCAGTTCTTC

len: 15
abundance: NA
j_gene: TRBJ1-2
d_gene: NA
v_gene: TRBV28
CDR3aa: CASSLYFTGNYGYTF
CDR3nt: TGTGCCAGCAGTTTATATTTTACAGGGAACTATGGCTACACCTTC

len: 15
abundance: NA
j_gene: TRBJ2-7
d_gene: TRBD2
v_gene: TRBV19
CDR3aa: CASSMTSGSFNEQYF
CDR3nt: TGTGCCAGTAGTATGACTAGCGGGAGTTTTAACGAGCAGTACTTC

len: 18
abundance: NA
j_gene: TRBJ2-7
d_gene: TRBD2
v_gene: TRBV27
CDR3aa: CASSYPGLAGGPTYEQYF
CDR3nt: TGTGCCAGCAGTTATCCGGGACTAGCGGGAGGGCCAACCTACGAGCAGTACTTC

len: 14
abundance: NA
j_gene: TRBJ2-7
d_gene: NA
v_gene: TRBV28
CDR3aa: CASSFRQGGGEQYF
CDR3nt: TGTGCCAGCAGTTTCCGACAGGGCGGAGGGGAGCAGTACTTC

len: 14
abundance: NA
j_gene: TRBJ2-7
d_gene: TRBD1
v_gene: TRBV28
CDR3aa: CASRPVGDRAEQYF
CDR3nt: TGTGCCAGCAGACCGGTTGGGGACAGGGCAGAGCAGTACTTC

len: 16
abundance: NA
j_gene: TRBJ2-3
d_gene: TRBD2
v_gene: TRBV5-1
CDR3aa: CASKFSAGEGADTQYF
CDR3nt: TGCGCCAGCAAATTTTCAGCGGGGGAGGGCGCAGATACGCAGTATTTT

len: 13
abundance: NA
j_gene: TRBJ1-6
d_gene: NA
v_gene: TRBV30
CDR3aa: CAWKQAFNSPLHF
CDR3nt: TGTGCCTGGAAACAGGCCTTTAATTCACCCCTCCACTTT

len: 17
abundance: NA
j_gene: TRBJ2-3
d_gene: TRBD2
v_gene: TRBV6-1
CDR3aa: CASSGPGLAGSTDTQYF
CDR3nt: TGTGCCAGCAGTGGGCCTGGGCTAGCGGGGTCCACAGATACGCAGTATTTT

len: 14
abundance: NA
j_gene: TRBJ1-4
d_gene: NA
v_gene: TRBV4-1
CDR3aa: CASSRQQRDEKLFF
CDR3nt: TGCGCCAGCAGCAGACAGCAAAGGGATGAAAAACTGTTTTTT

len: 16
abundance: NA
j_gene: TRBJ2-1
d_gene: NA
v_gene: TRBV5-6
CDR3aa: CASSSPGRVIYNEQFF
CDR3nt: TGTGCCAGCAGCTCCCCGGGTCGCGTAATCTACAATGAGCAGTTCTTC

len: 13
abundance: NA
j_gene: TRBJ1-1
d_gene: TRBD1
v_gene: TRBV7-9
CDR3aa: CASRSTGGAEAFF
CDR3nt: TGTGCCAGCAGATCCACAGGGGGGGCTGAAGCTTTCTTT

len: 15
abundance: few
j_gene: TRBJ2-7
d_gene: TRBD2
v_gene: TRBV7-2
CDR3aa: CASSLGTSGSGEQYF
CDR3nt: TGTGCCAGCAGCTTAGGGACTAGCGGGAGTGGCGAGCAGTACTTC

len: 17
abundance: once
j_gene: TRBJ2-7
d_gene: TRBD2
v_gene: TRBV5-1
CDR3aa: CASSWGLAGASRDEQYF
CDR3nt: TGCGCCAGCAGCTGGGGACTAGCGGGGGCATCCAGGGACGAGCAGTACTTC

len: 14
abundance: once
j_gene: TRBJ1-1
d_gene: TRBD1
v_gene: TRBV7-2
CDR3aa: CASSLMGQGLGAFF
CDR3nt: TGTGCCAGCAGCTTAATGGGACAGGGGTTGGGAGCTTTCTTT

len: 13
abundance: NA
j_gene: TRBJ1-2
d_gene: NA
v_gene: TRBV9
CDR3aa: CASSVAGTYGYTF
CDR3nt: TGTGCCAGCAGCGTAGCAGGGACATATGGCTACACCTTC

len: 16
abundance: NA
j_gene: TRBJ1-1
d_gene: NA
v_gene: TRBV9
CDR3aa: CASSPLGRGLNTEAFF
CDR3nt: TGTGCCAGCAGCCCCCTGGGCAGGGGATTGAACACTGAAGCTTTCTTT

len: 15
abundance: NA
j_gene: TRBJ2-3
d_gene: NA
v_gene: TRBV4-3
CDR3aa: CASSQGTGRADTQYF
CDR3nt: TGCGCCAGCAGTCAAGGTACAGGACGCGCAGATACGCAGTATTTT

len: 16
abundance: NA
j_gene: TRBJ2-1
d_gene: NA
v_gene: TRBV2
CDR3aa: CASAFSGRSSYNEQFF
CDR3nt: TGTGCCAGCGCCTTCTCGGGTCGAAGCTCCTACAATGAGCAGTTCTTC

len: 16
abundance: once
j_gene: TRBJ2-5
d_gene: TRBD1
v_gene: TRBV9
CDR3aa: CASSLGTGGGSETQYF
CDR3nt: TGTGCCAGCAGCCTAGGGACAGGGGGGGGTTCGGAGACCCAGTACTTC

len: 14
abundance: NA
j_gene: TRBJ2-3
d_gene: TRBD1
v_gene: TRBV28
CDR3aa: CASSFPTGADTQYF
CDR3nt: TGTGCCAGCAGTTTTCCTACAGGGGCAGATACGCAGTATTTT

len: 15
abundance: NA
j_gene: TRBJ1-4
d_gene: NA
v_gene: TRBV6-5
CDR3aa: CASSGTRAPSEKLFF
CDR3nt: TGTGCCAGCAGCGGGACAAGGGCCCCTTCTGAAAAACTGTTTTTT

len: 17
abundance: NA
j_gene: TRBJ2-5
d_gene: NA
v_gene: TRBV21-1
CDR3aa: CASSKSGGHGREETQYF
CDR3nt: TGTGCCAGCAGCAAAAGCGGGGGACACGGGAGGGAAGAGACCCAGTACTTC

len: 16
abundance: NA
j_gene: TRBJ2-3
d_gene: TRBD2
v_gene: TRBV28
CDR3aa: CASRAGGLASTDTQYF
CDR3nt: TGTGCCAGCAGGGCGGGGGGACTCGCTAGCACAGATACGCAGTATTTT

len: 11
abundance: NA
j_gene: TRBJ2-7
d_gene: NA
v_gene: TRBV14
CDR3aa: CASSQGAEQYF
CDR3nt: TGTGCCAGCAGCCAAGGAGCGGAGCAGTACTTC

len: 13
abundance: NA
j_gene: TRBJ1-2
d_gene: NA
v_gene: TRBV3-1/TRBV3-2
CDR3aa: CASSQAGENGYTF
CDR3nt: TGTGCCAGCAGCCAGGCAGGGGAAAATGGCTACACCTTC

len: 14
abundance: NA
j_gene: TRBJ2-7
d_gene: TRBD2
v_gene: TRBV28
CDR3aa: CASSLRASGRVGYF
CDR3nt: TGTGCCAGCAGTTTAAGAGCTAGCGGGAGGGTCGGGTACTTC

len: 15
abundance: NA
j_gene: TRBJ2-5
d_gene: TRBD2
v_gene: TRBV4-2
CDR3aa: CASSQEGAGEGTQYF
CDR3nt: TGTGCCAGCAGCCAAGAGGGAGCGGGAGAAGGGACCCAGTACTTC

len: 13
abundance: NA
j_gene: TRBJ1-2
d_gene: NA
v_gene: TRBV27
CDR3aa: CASSLGAAYGYTF
CDR3nt: TGTGCCAGCAGTTTAGGGGCCGCTTATGGCTACACCTTC

len: 12
abundance: NA
j_gene: TRBJ2-7
d_gene: NA
v_gene: TRBV30
CDR3aa: CAWATAAYEQYF
CDR3nt: TGTGCCTGGGCGACAGCCGCCTACGAGCAGTACTTC

len: 13
abundance: NA
j_gene: TRBJ1-1
d_gene: TRBD1
v_gene: TRBV7-2
CDR3aa: CASSTGVNTEAFF
CDR3nt: TGTGCCAGCAGCACAGGGGTCAACACTGAAGCTTTCTTT

len: 16
abundance: NA
j_gene: TRBJ2-5
d_gene: TRBD2
v_gene: TRBV5-1
CDR3aa: CASSANLAGSQETQYF
CDR3nt: TGCGCCAGCAGCGCAAACCTAGCGGGGAGCCAAGAGACCCAGTACTTC

len: 14
abundance: NA
j_gene: TRBJ1-2
d_gene: TRBD1
v_gene: TRBV6-5
CDR3aa: CASSRQGSRGGYTF
CDR3nt: TGTGCCAGCAGTCGACAGGGGTCGAGAGGTGGCTACACCTTC

len: 15
abundance: once
j_gene: TRBJ2-3
d_gene: TRBD1
v_gene: TRBV7-9
CDR3aa: CASSSTGWGTDTQYF
CDR3nt: TGTGCCAGCAGCTCGACAGGGTGGGGCACAGATACGCAGTATTTT

len: 13
abundance: once
j_gene: TRBJ1-1
d_gene: TRBD1
v_gene: TRBV5-6
CDR3aa: CASRDRADTEAFF
CDR3nt: TGTGCCAGCAGGGACAGGGCTGACACTGAAGCTTTCTTT

len: 20
abundance: NA
j_gene: TRBJ2-5
d_gene: TRBD2
v_gene: TRBV5-1
CDR3aa: CASSLAPGTSGGFQGETQYF
CDR3nt: TGCGCCAGCAGCTTGGCACCAGGGACTAGCGGGGGCTTCCAGGGGGAGACCCAGTACTTC

len: 18
abundance: NA
j_gene: TRBJ1-2
d_gene: TRBD1
v_gene: TRBV25-1
CDR3aa: CASSGIRGHASHNYGYTF
CDR3nt: TGTGCCAGCAGTGGAATCAGGGGGCACGCCTCCCATAACTATGGCTACACCTTC

len: 12
abundance: NA
j_gene: TRBJ1-5
d_gene: NA
v_gene: TRBV7-2
CDR3aa: CASSHSNQPQHF
CDR3nt: TGTGCCAGCAGCCATAGCAATCAGCCCCAGCATTTT

len: 19
abundance: NA
j_gene: TRBJ2-2
d_gene: TRBD1
v_gene: TRBV7-6
CDR3aa: CASSLAGLIDRGETGELFF
CDR3nt: TGTGCCAGCAGCTTAGCCGGGTTGATTGACAGGGGCGAGACCGGGGAGCTGTTTTTT

len: 13
abundance: NA
j_gene: TRBJ1-2
d_gene: NA
v_gene: TRBV3-1/TRBV3-2
CDR3aa: CASSQGGGYGYTF
CDR3nt: TGTGCCAGCAGCCAAGGAGGGGGCTATGGCTACACCTTC

len: 12
abundance: NA
j_gene: TRBJ2-7
d_gene: NA
v_gene: TRBV7-9
CDR3aa: CASSPPFGEQYF
CDR3nt: TGTGCCAGCAGCCCTCCCTTCGGCGAGCAGTACTTC

len: 15
abundance: once
j_gene: TRBJ2-7
d_gene: TRBD2
v_gene: TRBV4-3
CDR3aa: CASSQEPSGPYEQYF
CDR3nt: TGCGCCAGCAGCCAAGAACCTAGCGGCCCCTACGAGCAGTACTTC

len: 15
abundance: NA
j_gene: TRBJ1-3
d_gene: NA
v_gene: TRBV28
CDR3aa: CASSSGDSSGNTIYF
CDR3nt: TGTGCCAGCTCCTCAGGGGATTCCTCTGGAAACACCATATATTTT

len: 16
abundance: NA
j_gene: TRBJ1-2
d_gene: TRBD1
v_gene: TRBV5-1
CDR3aa: CASIVDRGRSNYGYTF
CDR3nt: TGCGCCAGCATCGTGGACAGGGGGCGAAGCAACTATGGCTACACCTTC